The T cell receptor beta chain described here comes from a study of shared clonotypes between healthy human individuals. Of note for this clone: No antigen is known for it.

The germline CDR1 and CDR2 sequences are ENHRY and SYGVKD. V lost 7 bases, J lost 2 bases, and 16 bases stayed unmatched. This CDR3 has 18 amino acids. General study points: Larger richness was generally estimated for naive than memory subsets.

Naive CD8 cells, CD45RO-negative and positively selected for CCR7, excluded terminally differentiated effector memory CD45RA+ cells. Healthy and HIV-negative, the adult donors had no recent acute infections or vaccinations. Measured with immunoSEQ multiplex PCR; TCRdb has only the in-frame clones, and not every one. Here the sample spans around 2.1 million clones, roughly 91% being singletons. This chain links TRBV10-3 with TRBJ1-1; TRBD1 matches at 10 bases. The source is a man between 18 and 35 years old in good health. Some clones in this sample may be carry-over from other donors' samples. Sequences were obtained from naive CD8+ T cells from PBMCs. CDR3 amino acids: CAITDKVRDRGRNTEAFF. CDR3 DNA: TGTGCCATCACCGATAAGGTCCGGGACAGGGGCCGAAACACTGAAGCTTTCTTT.